The sequence of this T cell receptor (beta chain) was determined in a study of shared clonotypes between healthy human individuals. Study-wide findings and caveats: A limitation of the genetic and exposure-history diversity represented arose from few donors.

The authors' processing: Without quality scores, immunoSEQ junctional reads could not be filtered like full-length reads. TCRdb keeps only in-frame clones here, not all; method: immunoSEQ multiplex PCR. V, J and clone size were drawn from that table, and D and trimming were deduced from the DNA. The table records about 520,000 clones, about 72% of them present only once. The CDR3 consists of 14 residues. Trimming removed 4 bases from V and 6 bases from J; junction bases left unmatched: 10. Germline V lookup: CDR1 GTSNPN, CDR2 SVGIG (reference sequence). As for this clone: What it binds is unknown.

Sequencing was performed on PBMCs. This sequence joins TRBV30 and TRBJ1-1, with 8 bases that match TRBD1. This receptor was obtained from a woman in her thirties or forties in good health. Some clones in this sample may be carry-over from other donors' samples. As DNA, the CDR3 is TGTGCCTGGAAAGACAGGGGTGGGTTCGCTGAAGCTTTCTTT. The encoded protein is CAWKDRGGFAEAFF.